A single sample gave rise to the 24 T cell receptor beta chains below, sequenced in a study of beta chain features in type 1 diabetes. Study outcomes and limitations: TCRB CDR3s were moderately but significantly shorter in Type 1 diabetes patients in all four CD4+ subsets.

cDNA synthesis used the whole RNA isolate, giving expressed TCRB sequences. Sequenced by immunoSEQ multiplex PCR; TCRdb stores in-frame clones only, minus some. This sample carries about 700,000 clones, around an eighth of them seen once, and the ten largest clones take approximately 0.02%. No antigen is known for these receptors. The sample consisted of naive CD4+ T cells from blood. The receptors originated from a man in his late teens or twenties with type 1 diabetes.

This clone was detected a few times. Other DNA sequences in this sample translate to the same CDR3. This chain connects TRBV5-1 to TRBJ2-3, with 8 nucleotides matching TRBD1. The CDR3 loop spans 16 amino acids. Germline-derived CDR1 and CDR2 are SGHRS and YFSETQ. The V and J ends lost 0 bases and 3 bases, in that order; junction bases with no gene match: 6. Written as DNA, the CDR3 is TGCGCCAGCAGCTTGGGGCAGGGGGCAGGGACAGATACGCAGTATTTT. It codes for CASSLGQGAGTDTQYF.

The gene calls are TRBV5-6 and TRBJ1-1, with 9 nucleotides matching TRBD1. Per the germline V gene, CDR1 is SGHDT and CDR2 is YYEEEE. CDR3 length: 15 amino acids. The J segment lost 1 base and the V segment lost 3 bases, leaving 4 bases of the junction unmatched. CDR3 sequence: CASSSKDRGNTEAFF. The DNA for the CDR3 is TGTGCCAGCAGCTCAAAGGACAGGGGGAACACTGAAGCTTTCTTT.

This sequence joins TRBV28 and TRBJ1-2, with unresolved D. The CDR3 spans 16 residues. V was pared by 4 bases and J by 4 bases, with 19 bases between. The germline gives CDR1 MDHEN, CDR2 SYDVKM. This chain's CDR3 is CASSSGSAPLGYGYTF. In nucleotides, the CDR3 is TGTGCCAGCAGTTCCGGATCAGCCCCTCTCGGCTATGGCTACACCTTC.

This clone was counted between two and nine times. The chain carries TRBV6-6 and TRBJ2-7, with D perhaps being TRBD1 or TRBD2 (5 bases each). Between the trimmed V and J ends, which lost 0 bases and 4 bases, there was a span of 13 bases. The CDR3 spans 15 residues. CDR1 and CDR2 from the germline V gene are MNHNY and SVGAGI (reference sequence). CDR3 loop: CASSYSLGARYEQYF. As DNA, the CDR3 is TGTGCCAGCAGTTACTCTCTCGGGGCTCGGTACGAGCAGTACTTC.

The rearrangement joins TRBV7-2 to TRBJ2-7; 10 bases match TRBD1. J lost 2 bases, V lost 4 bases, and 8 bases had no gene match. The CDR3 runs 16 residues. Germline CDR1 and CDR2: SGHTA and FQGNSA. The CDR3: CASSSRWDRGAYEQYF. The CDR3 DNA is TGTGCCAGCAGCTCGAGATGGGACAGGGGCGCCTACGAGCAGTACTTC.

Worth noting for this clone: In the same sample, other DNA sequences code for this CDR3. The chain links TRBV30 to TRBJ2-3, with a tentative D call TRBD2 (5 bases). The ends were cut back, 0 bases at V and 3 bases at J, with 7 bases in the middle. The CDR3 length is 13 residues. Germline V gives CDR1 GTSNPN, CDR2 SVGIG (reference sequence). CDR3 nucleotides: TGTGCCTGGAGTGTACCGGGGACAGATACGCAGTATTTT. It yields the protein CAWSVPGTDTQYF.

This chain uses TRBV6-1 with TRBJ1-3, with unresolved D. Germline V gene sequence: CDR1 MNHNS, CDR2 SASEGT. Trimming cost V 8 bases and J 0 bases, with 8 bases left between them. The CDR3 is 13 amino acids. DNA of the CDR3: TGTGCCAGCGTGTCTAACTCTGGAAACACCATATATTTT. Translated, it gives CASVSNSGNTIYF.

The J gene is TRBJ1-1, the V gene TRBV18, with D perhaps TRBD1 (5 bases). V was clipped by 3 bases and J by 10 bases, with 12 bases between them. Germline V CDR1 and CDR2: KGHSH, LQKENI. CDR3 length equals 12 residues. CDR3 region: CASSPLQAGAFF. The CDR3 bases are TGTGCCAGCTCACCCCTACAGGCGGGAGCTTTCTTT.

A few counts support this clone. This chain links TRBV20-1 with TRBJ2-5; D not resolved. From germline, CDR1 is DFQATT and CDR2 SNEGSKA (reference sequence). V shed 5 bases and J shed 4 bases, with 8 bases lying between them. The CDR3 is 11 amino acids. CDR3 sequence (DNA): TGCAGTGCTTTGTGGGGAGAGACCCAGTACTTC. It is translated as CSALWGETQYF.

The chain uses TRBV25-1 and TRBJ2-7; tentative D call: TRBD2 (5 bases). The germline CDR1 and CDR2 sequences are MGHDK and SYGVNS. This CDR3 is built from 15 residues. Deletions cut 3 bases from V and 5 bases from J, with 17 bases between. This chain's CDR3 is CASSERAQDLDEQYF. The CDR3 coding sequence is TGTGCCAGCAGTGAGCGGGCCCAGGATCTCGACGAGCAGTACTTC.

The chain joins TRBV7-9 to TRBJ2-1; 9 bases match TRBD2. The CDR3 covers 15 residues. J lost 3 bases, V lost 2 bases, and 2 bases had no gene match. Germline CDR1 reads SEHNR; CDR2 reads FQNEAQ (reference sequence). CDR3 sequence reads: CASSLIAGDYNEQFF. In DNA, the CDR3 is TGTGCCAGCAGCTTAATAGCGGGGGACTACAATGAGCAGTTCTTC. Variable domain in full (rest from reference TRBV7-9 and TRBJ2-1): DTGVSQNPRHKITKRGQNVTFRCDPISEHNRLYWYRQTLGQGPEFLTYFQNEAQLEKSRLLSDRFSAERPKGSFSTLEIQRTEQGDSAMYLCASSLIAGDYNEQFFGPGTRLTVL.

This clone has just a few counts. The chain has TRBV7-8 and TRBJ1-1; the match to TRBD1 covers 8 bases. CDR1 and CDR2 (germline): SGHVS, FQNEAQ. V dropped 5 bases and J dropped 2; count of bases not matched to a gene: 4. The CDR3 has 14 residues. The chain's CDR3 is CASSQTGANTEAFF. The CDR3 DNA follows: TGTGCCAGCAGCCAGACAGGGGCAAACACTGAAGCTTTCTTT.

The rearrangement links TRBV6-1 to TRBJ2-5, with 10 bases fitting TRBD1. J gave up 5 bases and V 4 bases, and 10 bases lay outside the gene matches. This CDR3 contains 16 residues. In germline, CDR1 is MNHNS, CDR2 SASEGT. The CDR3 spells CASSALLGTGEETQYF. CDR3 bases: TGTGCCAGCAGTGCCCTCCTCGGGACAGGGGAGGAGACCCAGTACTTC.

The chain links TRBV19 to TRBJ2-5; D is unclear. CDR1 and CDR2 (germline): LNHDA, SQIVND (reference sequence). The CDR3 sequence is 11 residues long. V was pared by 6 bases and J by 3 bases, with 5 bases between. This CDR3 reads CASSTKETQYF. The CDR3 DNA reads as TGTGCCAGTAGCACGAAAGAGACCCAGTACTTC.

The V and J genes are TRBV7-9 and TRBJ2-7; TRBD1 matches at 8 bases. Looked up from germline, CDR1 is SEHNR and CDR2 is FQNEAQ (reference sequence). The V gene end was trimmed by 5 bases and the J gene end by 4 bases; junction bases not matched to a gene: 7. This CDR3 spans 14 amino acids. The CDR3 DNA follows: TGTGCCAGCAGCGGCAGACAGGGGACGTACGAGCAGTACTTC. This translates into CASSGRQGTYEQYF.

This clone was counted between two and nine times. V usage is TRBV6-5 and J usage is TRBJ1-5, with a possible D match to TRBD1 (6 bases). The CDR3 spans 15 residues. Deletions cut 1 base from V and 5 bases from J, with 12 bases between. CDR1 MNHEY and CDR2 SVGAGI come from the germline V gene. Written as DNA, the CDR3 is TGTGCCAGCAGTTACTTTCCGGGGGCGGATCAGCCCCAGCATTTT. It encodes CASSYFPGADQPQHF.

There are a few counts of this clone. V is TRBV13 and J is TRBJ2-6; 8 bases are shared with TRBD1. The CDR3 extends over 18 amino acids. Germline V gene lookup returns CDR1 PRHDT and CDR2 FYEKMQ (reference sequence). V was pared by 5 bases and J by 2 bases, with 11 bases of the junction left unmatched. The CDR3 DNA follows: TGTGCCAGCAGCCAATCCGGGACAGGCTTTCCTGGGGCCAACGTCCTGACTTTC. Translating it yields CASSQSGTGFPGANVLTF.

The sample holds a few counts of this clone. V usage is TRBV4-1 and J usage is TRBJ2-7; TRBD2 agrees at 10 bases. The junction had 8 bases not matched to a gene; V was cut back by 2 bases and J by 4 bases. The CDR3 is 16 amino acids. CDR1 MGHRA and CDR2 YSYEKL come from the germline V gene. CDR3 in DNA: TGCGCCAGCAGCCAACCTACTAGCGGGGCAACTTACGAGCAGTACTTC. Its protein is CASSQPTSGATYEQYF.

V is TRBV30 and J is TRBJ1-6; possibly TRBD1 for D (5 bases). This CDR3 contains 13 residues. V was clipped by 8 bases and J by 7 bases, with 15 bases between them. Per the germline V gene, CDR1 is GTSNPN and CDR2 is SVGIG (reference sequence). The CDR3 region is CAGGVIENSPLHF. CDR3 bases: TGTGCCGGGGGGGTTATTGAGAATTCACCCCTCCACTTT.

This clone was observed a few times. The rearrangement joins TRBV25-1 to TRBJ2-6; 7 bases agree with TRBD1. CDR1 is MGHDK and CDR2 is SYGVNS in the germline V gene. The J segment lost 0 bases and the V segment lost 5 bases, leaving 7 bases of the junction unmatched. CDR3 length equals 17 residues. In nucleotides, the CDR3 is TGTGCCAGCAGTTCCCGGGACAGCCTCTCTGGGGCCAACGTCCTGACTTTC. It specifies CASSSRDSLSGANVLTF.

V gene TRBV30 combines with J gene TRBJ1-2; D might be TRBD1 (6 bases). The V gene lost 4 bases and the J gene lost 6 bases, with 21 bases spanning the gap. CDR3 length: 15 residues. The germline CDR1 and CDR2 sequences are GTSNPN and SVGIG (reference sequence). The CDR3: CAWTSTLGGDHGYTF. CDR3 bases: TGTGCCTGGACCTCTACATTAGGGGGTGACCATGGCTACACCTTC.

The chain links TRBV11-3 to TRBJ1-1; 7 nucleotides agree with TRBD1. CDR1 is SGHNT, CDR2 YENEEA, per germline. The CDR3 spans 14 residues. Trimming cost V 5 bases and J 3 bases; bases outside gene matches: 6. The CDR3, as DNA: TGTGCCAGCAGCCCGACAGGGCGGTACACTGAAGCTTTCTTT. Encoded protein: CASSPTGRYTEAFF.

Only a few counts were recorded for this clone. The J gene is TRBJ2-1, the V gene TRBV6-4; TRBD2 matches 9 bases. This CDR3 region has 15 residues. The trim removed 4 bases at V and 2 bases at J, leaving 3 bases unmatched. Germline CDR1 MRHNA, CDR2 SNTAGT. The CDR3 sequence: CASSASGGPYNEQFF. In nucleotides, the CDR3 is TGTGCCAGCAGTGCCAGCGGGGGGCCCTACAATGAGCAGTTCTTC.

V is TRBV7-2 and J is TRBJ2-1, with TRBD2 matching over 11 bases. Germline V lookup: CDR1 SGHTA, CDR2 FQGNSA. V was clipped by 5 bases and J by 7 bases; unmatched bases: 7. This CDR3 comprises 15 residues. The CDR3 sequence is CASSVPGLAVNEQFF. The CDR3, as DNA: TGTGCCAGCAGCGTACCGGGACTAGCGGTGAATGAGCAGTTCTTC.